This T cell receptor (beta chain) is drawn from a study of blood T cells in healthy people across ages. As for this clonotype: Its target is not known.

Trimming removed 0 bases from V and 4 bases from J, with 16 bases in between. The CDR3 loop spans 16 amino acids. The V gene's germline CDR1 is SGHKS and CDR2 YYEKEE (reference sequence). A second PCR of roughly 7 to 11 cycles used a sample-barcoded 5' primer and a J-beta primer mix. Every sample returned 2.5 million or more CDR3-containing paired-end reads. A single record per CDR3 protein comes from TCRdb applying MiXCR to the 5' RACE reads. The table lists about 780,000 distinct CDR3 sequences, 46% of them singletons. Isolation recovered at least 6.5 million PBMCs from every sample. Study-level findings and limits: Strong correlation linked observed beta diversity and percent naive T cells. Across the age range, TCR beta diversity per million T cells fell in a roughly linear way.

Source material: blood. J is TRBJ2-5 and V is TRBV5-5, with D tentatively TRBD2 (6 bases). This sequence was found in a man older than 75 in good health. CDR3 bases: TGTGCCAGCAGCTTGGCCGCCGGAGGGCTTGGAGAGACCCAGTACTTC. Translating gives CASSLAAGGLGETQYF.